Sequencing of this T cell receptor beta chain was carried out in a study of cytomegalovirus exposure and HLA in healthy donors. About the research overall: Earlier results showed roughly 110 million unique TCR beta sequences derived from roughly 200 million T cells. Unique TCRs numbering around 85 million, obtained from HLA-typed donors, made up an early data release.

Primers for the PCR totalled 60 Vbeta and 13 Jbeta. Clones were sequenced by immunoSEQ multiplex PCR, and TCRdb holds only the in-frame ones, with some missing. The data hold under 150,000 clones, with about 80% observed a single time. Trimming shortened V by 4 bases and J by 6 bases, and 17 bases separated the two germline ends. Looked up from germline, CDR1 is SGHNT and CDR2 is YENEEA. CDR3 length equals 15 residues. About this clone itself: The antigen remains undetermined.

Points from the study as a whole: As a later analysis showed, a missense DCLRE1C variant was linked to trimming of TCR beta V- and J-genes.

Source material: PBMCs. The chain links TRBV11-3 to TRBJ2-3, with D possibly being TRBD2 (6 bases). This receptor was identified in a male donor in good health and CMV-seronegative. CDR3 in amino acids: CASSSRDSGTDTQYF. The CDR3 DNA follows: TGTGCCAGCAGCTCGCGGGACTCCGGTACGGATACGCAGTATTTT. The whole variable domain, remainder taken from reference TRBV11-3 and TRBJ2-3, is EAGVVQSPRYKIIEKKQPVAFWCNPISGHNTLYWYLQNLGQGPELLIRYENEEAVDDSQLPKDRFSAERLKGVDSTLKIQPAELGDSAVYLCASSSRDSGTDTQYFGPGTRLTVL.